These 8 T cell receptor beta chains share one sample of origin, sequenced in a study of CD8+CD57+ T cells in acquired aplastic anemia. According to the study, genomic DNA was the template for TCR beta VDJ and CDR3 profiling. TCRdb reprocessed the reads via MiXCR and lists one record per CDR3 protein. The table includes roughly 120,000 distinct CDR3 sequences, over 55% detected once. Patients chosen for sequencing had CD8+CD57+ cells that had expanded, as shown by flow cytometry. The sample consisted of sorted CD4+, CD8+, or CD8+CD57+ T cells (not recorded which) from PBMCs. The receptors were sampled from a human donor with aplastic anemia.

The V call is TRBV20-1, the J call TRBJ2-7, with D possibly TRBD1 on 5 matching bases. The V end lost 5 bases, the J end lost 5 bases, and 28 bases lay between the germline ends. Germline lookup yields CDR1 DFQATT and CDR2 SNEGSKA (reference sequence). The CDR3 totals 17 residues. The CDR3 DNA sequence: TGCAGTGCTGACAACACCCGGACACCCCAGAAAGGGAACGAGCAGTACTTC. Its translation: CSADNTRTPQKGNEQYF.

The CDR3 sequence: CASSLDKRGHEQFF. Written as DNA, the CDR3 is TGTGCCAGCAGCTTAGATAAGCGGGGCCATGAGCAGTTCTTC. The chain uses TRBV7-7 and TRBJ2-1, with 7 bases matching TRBD2. This CDR3 contains 14 residues. CDR1 is SSHAT, CDR2 FNYEAQ, per germline (reference sequence). J was trimmed by 8 bases and V by 1 base; bases with no gene match: 5.

The chain couples TRBV10-2 to TRBJ1-1; a possible D gene is TRBD1 (5 bases). V was trimmed by 5 bases and J by 5 bases, leaving 9 bases between them. This CDR3 contains 12 residues. The germline V gene has CDR1 WSHSY and CDR2 SAAADI. The CDR3 DNA sequence: TGCGCCAGCAGTCAACAGGCAACTGAAGCTTTCTTT. Translation: CASSQQATEAFF.

This clonotype was counted ten times or more. The chain joins TRBV20-1 to TRBJ2-5, with TRBD1 matching 9 bases. The CDR3 covers 15 residues. Germline V CDR1 and CDR2: DFQATT, SNEGSKA (reference sequence). V shed 6 bases, J shed 4 bases, and the junction held 12 bases outside the gene matches. CDR3 coding DNA: TGCAGTGCCTACGACCGGGACAGGGTGGGAGAGACCCAGTACTTC. It yields the protein CSAYDRDRVGETQYF.

The rearrangement uses TRBV5-1 and TRBJ1-1, with 7 positions matching TRBD1. Looked up from germline, CDR1 is SGHRS and CDR2 is YFSETQ. This CDR3 is built from 12 residues. Unmatched junction bases numbered 9, after V lost 3 bases and J lost 13 bases. CDR3 sequence (DNA): TGCGCCAGCAGCTGGGACAGTCTCTTGATTTTCTTT. The encoded protein is CASSWDSLLIFF.

This sequence joins TRBV2 and TRBJ1-2; 10 nucleotides agree with TRBD1. The CDR3 consists of 12 residues. V lost 6 bases and J lost 8; bases outside the gene matches: 3. Germline CDR1 reads SNHLY; CDR2 reads FYNNEI. The CDR3 protein is CASRGTGAGYTF. Here the CDR3 DNA reads TGTGCCAGCAGGGGGACAGGGGCGGGCTACACCTTC.

This clonotype was observed a single time. The rearrangement links TRBV7-2 to TRBJ1-2, with D maybe TRBD1 (5 bases). Looked up from germline, CDR1 is SGHTA and CDR2 is FQGNSA. The CDR3 runs to 15 residues. V shed 2 bases and J shed 4 bases, with 14 bases lying between them. The CDR3 is CASSLSLSRVYGYTF. CDR3 DNA: TGTGCCAGCAGCTTAAGTCTTTCCAGGGTCTATGGCTACACCTTC. The full variable domain, completed using reference TRBV7-2 and TRBJ1-2, is GAGVSQSPSNKVTEKGKDVELRCDPISGHTALYWYRQSLGQGLEFLIYFQGNSAPDKSGLPSDRFSAERTGGSVSTLTIQRTQQEDSAVYLCASSLSLSRVYGYTFGSGTRLTVV.

The chain combines TRBV10-3 with TRBJ1-3; D is uncertain. The CDR3 contains 14 residues. From germline, CDR1 is ENHRY and CDR2 SYGVKD. V gave up 5 bases and J gave up 2 bases, with 10 bases separating them. The CDR3 loop is CAISSQATGNTIYF. The CDR3 coding sequence is TGTGCCATCAGTTCGCAGGCGACTGGAAACACCATATATTTT.